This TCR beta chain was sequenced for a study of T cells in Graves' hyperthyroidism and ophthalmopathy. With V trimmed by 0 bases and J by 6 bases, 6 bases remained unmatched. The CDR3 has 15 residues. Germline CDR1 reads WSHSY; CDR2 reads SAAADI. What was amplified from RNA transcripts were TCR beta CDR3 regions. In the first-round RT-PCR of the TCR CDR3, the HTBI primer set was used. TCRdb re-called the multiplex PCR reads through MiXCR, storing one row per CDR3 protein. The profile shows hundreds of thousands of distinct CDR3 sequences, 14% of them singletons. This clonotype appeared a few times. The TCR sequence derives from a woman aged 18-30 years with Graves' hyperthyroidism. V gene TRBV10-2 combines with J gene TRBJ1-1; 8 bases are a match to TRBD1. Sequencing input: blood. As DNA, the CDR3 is TGCGCCAGCAGTGAGTCGAGTACAGGGGGATCTGAAGCTTTCTTT. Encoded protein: CASSESSTGGSEAFF.